This TCR beta chain was found in a study of CD8 T cells in Susac syndrome. Across the whole study: Intravenous immunoglobulin alone or corticosteroids were being given to patients with Susac syndrome at blood draw, unless they were therapy-naive.

All included Susac syndrome patients satisfied recently defined diagnostic criteria for definite or probable disease. When the RNA was reverse transcribed, random hexamers were used with an input of roughly 0.45 to 1 ug. TCRdb reprocessed the immunoSEQ multiplex PCR reads via MiXCR and lists one record per CDR3 protein. The table includes 150,000 to 200,000 distinct CDR3 sequences, roughly nine tenths detected once. Trimming removed 3 bases from V and 2 bases from J, with 8 bases in between. The CDR3 sequence is 15 residues long. Germline CDR1 is WNHNN and CDR2 is SYGVQD (reference sequence). The J gene is TRBJ2-6, the V gene TRBV10-1; D is unresolved. The sequencing input was CD4+ T cells from PBMCs. This receptor was identified in a human donor with Susac syndrome. DNA for the CDR3: TGCGCCAGCAGTGAAGGTGGGGCTGGGGCCAACGTCCTGACTTTC. It translates to CASSEGGAGANVLTF.